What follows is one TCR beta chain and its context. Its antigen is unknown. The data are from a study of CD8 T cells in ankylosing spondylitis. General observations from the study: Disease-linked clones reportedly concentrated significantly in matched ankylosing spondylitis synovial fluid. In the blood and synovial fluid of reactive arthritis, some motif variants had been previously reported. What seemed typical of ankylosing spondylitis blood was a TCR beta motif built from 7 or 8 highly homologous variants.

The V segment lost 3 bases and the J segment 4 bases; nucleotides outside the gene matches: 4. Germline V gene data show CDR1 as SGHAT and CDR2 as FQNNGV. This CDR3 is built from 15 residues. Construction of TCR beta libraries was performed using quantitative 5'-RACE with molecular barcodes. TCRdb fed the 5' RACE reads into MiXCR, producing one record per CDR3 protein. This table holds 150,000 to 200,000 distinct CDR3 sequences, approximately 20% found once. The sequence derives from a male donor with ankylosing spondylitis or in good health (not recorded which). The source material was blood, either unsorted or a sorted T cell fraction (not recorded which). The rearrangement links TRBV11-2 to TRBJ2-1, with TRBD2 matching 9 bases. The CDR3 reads CASSFVTSGYNEQFF. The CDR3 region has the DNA TGTGCCAGCAGCTTTGTGACTAGCGGATACAATGAGCAGTTCTTC.